This TCR beta chain was captured by sequencing in a study of blood T cell repertoires in COVID-19. TCRdb keeps only in-frame clones here, not all; method: immunoSEQ multiplex PCR. Found here are roughly 190,000 clones, about 81% of them singletons; the top ten hold 7.8%. The junction had 7 bases not matched to a gene; V was cut back by 0 bases and J by 3 bases. This CDR3 region has 17 residues. CDR1 and CDR2 from the germline V gene are SGHRS and YFSETQ. The V call is TRBV5-1, the J call TRBJ2-3; 10 bases line up with TRBD2. The sequence was collected from a woman aged 55-69 years with COVID-19, enrolled during active disease. The sequenced sample consisted of peripheral blood. CDR3 DNA sequence: TGCGCCAGCAGCTTGGAGCCCTCAGCGGGGGGGACAGATACGCAGTATTTT. This encodes CASSLEPSAGGTDTQYF.